This T cell receptor (beta chain) emerged from a study of radiotherapy plus CTLA-4 blockade in lung cancer. Germline V CDR1 and CDR2: LNHDA, SQIVND (reference sequence). The V end lost 2 bases, the J end lost 5 bases, and 12 bases lay between the germline ends. This CDR3 region has 14 residues. Data came from immunoSEQ multiplex PCR; TCRdb stores just in-frame clones and leaves some out. The sample yields 45,000 or so clones, 70% to 80% seen once. The sample holds a few counts of this clone. The material sequenced was peripheral blood, taken from a patient treated with radiotherapy plus ipilimumab. The receptor was derived from a human donor with non-small cell lung cancer who had stable disease on radiotherapy plus ipilimumab. This rearrangement joins TRBV19 to TRBJ2-5; tentatively, D is TRBD1 or TRBD2 (5 bases each). DNA for the CDR3: TGTGCCAGTAGTATAAGGACGTGGGGGGAGACCCAGTACTTC. It yields the protein CASSIRTWGETQYF.